This T cell receptor (beta chain) is from a study of blood T cell repertoires in COVID-19. Study details: Material from acute and convalescent COVID-19 was sourced from the United States, Italy and Spain. Sample material is recorded as cDNA or gDNA derived from T cells, B-cell-depleted T cells, or PBMCs.

Losses at the gene ends were 4 bases for V and 2 bases for J; bases not matched to a gene: 5. Germline V gene sequence: CDR1 LNHDA, CDR2 SQIVND (reference sequence). There are 15 residues in the CDR3. Original analysis: Estimation of nucleated cell counts was performed using reference gene primer amplification. Sequenced by immunoSEQ multiplex PCR; TCRdb stores in-frame clones only, minus some. V and J calls and clone size come straight from that table; D and trimming were deduced from the DNA. This sample has about 62,000 clones, with 75% to 90% found just once. In this sample, this clone turned up once.

Sequencing was performed on peripheral blood. This rearrangement joins TRBV19 to TRBJ2-7, with 10 bases lining up with TRBD1. The clonotype originates from a woman between 55 and 75 years old with COVID-19, enrolled during active disease. The CDR3 DNA reads TGTGCCAGTAGTAGGCGACAGGGGGCTGCCTACGAGCAGTACTTC. It encodes CASSRRQGAAYEQYF.